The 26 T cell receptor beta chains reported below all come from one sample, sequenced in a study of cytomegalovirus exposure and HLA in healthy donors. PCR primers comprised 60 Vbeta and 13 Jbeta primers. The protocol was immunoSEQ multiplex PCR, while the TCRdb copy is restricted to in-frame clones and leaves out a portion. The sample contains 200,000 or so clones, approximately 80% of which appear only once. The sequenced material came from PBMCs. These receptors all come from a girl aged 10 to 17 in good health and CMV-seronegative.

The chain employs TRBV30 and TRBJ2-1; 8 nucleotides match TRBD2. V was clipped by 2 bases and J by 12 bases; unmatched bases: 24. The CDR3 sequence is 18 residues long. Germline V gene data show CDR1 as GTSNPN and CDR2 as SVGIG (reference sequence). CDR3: CAWSPGTSAAGNLRSQFF. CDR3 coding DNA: TGTGCCTGGAGTCCCGGGACTAGTGCGGCCGGGAACCTTCGATCGCAGTTCTTC.

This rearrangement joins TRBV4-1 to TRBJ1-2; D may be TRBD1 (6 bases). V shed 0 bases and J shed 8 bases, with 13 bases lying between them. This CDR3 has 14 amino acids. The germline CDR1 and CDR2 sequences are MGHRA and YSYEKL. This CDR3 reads CASSQDRTAGGYTF. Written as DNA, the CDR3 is TGCGCCAGCAGCCAAGATCGGACAGCAGGCGGCTACACCTTC.

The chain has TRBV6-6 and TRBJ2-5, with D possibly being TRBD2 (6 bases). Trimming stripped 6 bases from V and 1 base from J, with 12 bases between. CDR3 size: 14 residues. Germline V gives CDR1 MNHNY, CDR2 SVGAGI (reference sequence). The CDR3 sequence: CASRYRETQETQYF. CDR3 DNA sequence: TGTGCCAGCAGATACCGGGAGACCCAAGAGACCCAGTACTTC.

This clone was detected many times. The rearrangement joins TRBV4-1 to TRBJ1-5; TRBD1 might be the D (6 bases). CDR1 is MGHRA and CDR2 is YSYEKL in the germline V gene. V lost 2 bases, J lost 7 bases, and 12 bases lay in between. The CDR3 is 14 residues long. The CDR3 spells CASSQSPGGQPQHF. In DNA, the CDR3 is TGCGCCAGCAGCCAATCCCCGGGGGGCCAGCCCCAGCATTTT.

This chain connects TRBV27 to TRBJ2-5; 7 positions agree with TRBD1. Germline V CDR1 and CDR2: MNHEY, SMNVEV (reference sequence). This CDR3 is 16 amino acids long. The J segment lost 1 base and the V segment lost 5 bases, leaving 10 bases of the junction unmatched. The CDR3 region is CASSLPPGTAQETQYF. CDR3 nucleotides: TGTGCCAGCAGTCTGCCTCCCGGGACAGCCCAAGAGACCCAGTACTTC.

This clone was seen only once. The CDR3 is CATHTGFYNEQFF. CDR3 in DNA: TGTGCCACGCACACCGGGTTCTACAATGAGCAGTTCTTC. The chain joins TRBV28 to TRBJ2-1; D gene ambiguous. Trimming removed 10 bases from V and 3 bases from J, with 13 bases in between. Germline CDR1 is MDHEN and CDR2 is SYDVKM. This CDR3 comprises 13 residues.

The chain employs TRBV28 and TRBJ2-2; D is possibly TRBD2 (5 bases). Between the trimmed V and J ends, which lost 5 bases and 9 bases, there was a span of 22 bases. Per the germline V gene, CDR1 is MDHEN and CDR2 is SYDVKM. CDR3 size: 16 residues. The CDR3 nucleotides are TGTGCCAGCAGTGCTCGGCCGGGAAACGGACCCCGGGAGCTGTTTTTT. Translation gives CASSARPGNGPRELFF.

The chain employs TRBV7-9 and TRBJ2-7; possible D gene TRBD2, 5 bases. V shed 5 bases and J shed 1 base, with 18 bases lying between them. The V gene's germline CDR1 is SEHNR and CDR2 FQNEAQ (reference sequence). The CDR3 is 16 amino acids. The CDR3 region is CASSPLLWERSYEQYF. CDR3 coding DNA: TGTGCCAGCAGCCCCCTCTTGTGGGAGAGGTCCTACGAGCAGTACTTC.

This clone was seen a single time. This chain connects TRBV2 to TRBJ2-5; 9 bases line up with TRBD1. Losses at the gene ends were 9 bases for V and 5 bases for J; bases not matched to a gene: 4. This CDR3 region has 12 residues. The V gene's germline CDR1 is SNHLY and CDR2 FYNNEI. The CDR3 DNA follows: TGTGCCAGTCACAGGGGGCTGGAGACCCAGTACTTC. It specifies CASHRGLETQYF.

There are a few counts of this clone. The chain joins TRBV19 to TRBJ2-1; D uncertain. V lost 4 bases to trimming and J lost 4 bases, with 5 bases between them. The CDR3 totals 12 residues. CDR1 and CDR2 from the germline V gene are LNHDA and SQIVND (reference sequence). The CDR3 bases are TGTGCCAGTAGTACCCCGTACAATGAGCAGTTCTTC. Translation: CASSTPYNEQFF.

The DNA for the CDR3 is TGTGCCAGCAGCTCCGCGGGACAGGGCTCCTACGAGCAGTACTTC. Translation gives CASSSAGQGSYEQYF. V and J are TRBV5-4 and TRBJ2-7; 9 nucleotides line up with TRBD1. CDR1 is SGHNT and CDR2 is YYREEE in the germline V gene (reference sequence). V was pared by 3 bases and J by 0 bases, with 4 bases of the junction left unmatched. There are 15 residues in the CDR3.

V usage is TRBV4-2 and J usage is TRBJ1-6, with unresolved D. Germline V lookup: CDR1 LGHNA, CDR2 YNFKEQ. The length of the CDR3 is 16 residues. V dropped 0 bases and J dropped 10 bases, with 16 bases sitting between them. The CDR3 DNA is TGTGCCAGCAGCCAAGAAGTTGCCGGCCGGGGATCACCCCTCCACTTT. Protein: CASSQEVAGRGSPLHF.

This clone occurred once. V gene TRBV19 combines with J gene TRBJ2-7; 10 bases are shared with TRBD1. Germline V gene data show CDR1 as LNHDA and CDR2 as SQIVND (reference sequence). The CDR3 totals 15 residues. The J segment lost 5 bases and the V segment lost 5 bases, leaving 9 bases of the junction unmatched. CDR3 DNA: TGTGCCAGTAGTCCCCGGACAGGGGGTCTCGACGAGCAGTACTTC. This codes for CASSPRTGGLDEQYF.

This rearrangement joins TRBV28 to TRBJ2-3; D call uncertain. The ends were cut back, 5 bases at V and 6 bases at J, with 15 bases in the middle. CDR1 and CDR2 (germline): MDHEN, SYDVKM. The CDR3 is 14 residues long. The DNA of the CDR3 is TGTGCCAGCAGTCACGACTTAGGAGCTGATACGCAGTATTTT. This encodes CASSHDLGADTQYF.

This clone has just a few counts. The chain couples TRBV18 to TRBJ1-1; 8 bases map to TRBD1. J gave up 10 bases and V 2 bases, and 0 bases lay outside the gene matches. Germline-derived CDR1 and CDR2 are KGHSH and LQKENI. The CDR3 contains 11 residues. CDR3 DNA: TGTGCCAGCTCACCAGACAGGGGAGCTTTCTTT. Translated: CASSPDRGAFF.

The CDR3 nucleotides read TGTGCCAGCAGTTTTCCCCCAGGGACTCCCGGGGAGCTGTTTTTT. It specifies CASSFPPGTPGELFF. This rearrangement joins TRBV28 to TRBJ2-2; perhaps TRBD2 as D (6 bases). Trimming shortened V by 3 bases and J by 6 bases, and 14 bases separated the two germline ends. The CDR3 extends over 15 amino acids. Germline V gene lookup returns CDR1 MDHEN and CDR2 SYDVKM.

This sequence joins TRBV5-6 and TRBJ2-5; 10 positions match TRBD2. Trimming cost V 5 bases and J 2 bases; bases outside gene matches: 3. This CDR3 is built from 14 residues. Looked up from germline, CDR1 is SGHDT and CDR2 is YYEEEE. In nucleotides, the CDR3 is TGTGCCAGCAGTCGGACTAGCGGACAAGAGACCCAGTACTTC. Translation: CASSRTSGQETQYF.

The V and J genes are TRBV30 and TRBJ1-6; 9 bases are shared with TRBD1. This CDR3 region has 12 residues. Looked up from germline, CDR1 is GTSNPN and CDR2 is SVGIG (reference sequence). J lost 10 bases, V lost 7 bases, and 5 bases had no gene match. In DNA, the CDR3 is TGTGCCTCATGGACAGGGGCATCACCCCTCCACTTT. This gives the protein CASWTGASPLHF.

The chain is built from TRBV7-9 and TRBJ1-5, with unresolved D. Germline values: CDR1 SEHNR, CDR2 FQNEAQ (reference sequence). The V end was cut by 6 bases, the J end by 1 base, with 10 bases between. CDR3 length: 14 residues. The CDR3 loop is CASSPETSNQPQHF. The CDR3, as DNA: TGTGCCAGCAGTCCAGAAACCAGCAATCAGCCCCAGCATTTT.

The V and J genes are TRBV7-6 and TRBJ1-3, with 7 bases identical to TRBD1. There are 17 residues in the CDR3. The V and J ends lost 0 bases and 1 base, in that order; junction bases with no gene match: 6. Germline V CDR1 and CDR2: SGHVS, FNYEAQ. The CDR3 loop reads CASSLATGQLSGNTIYF. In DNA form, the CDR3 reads TGTGCCAGCAGCTTAGCAACGGGACAGCTTTCTGGAAACACCATATATTTT.

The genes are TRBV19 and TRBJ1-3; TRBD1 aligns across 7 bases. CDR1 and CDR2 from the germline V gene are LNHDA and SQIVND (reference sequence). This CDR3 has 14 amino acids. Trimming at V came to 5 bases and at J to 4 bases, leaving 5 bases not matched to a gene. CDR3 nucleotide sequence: TGTGCCAGTAGTGTCCCGGGACAGGGAAACACCATATATTTT. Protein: CASSVPGQGNTIYF.

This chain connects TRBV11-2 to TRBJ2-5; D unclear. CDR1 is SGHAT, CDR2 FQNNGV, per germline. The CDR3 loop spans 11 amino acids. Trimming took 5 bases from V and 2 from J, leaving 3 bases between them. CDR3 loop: CASSQQETQYF. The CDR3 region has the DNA TGTGCCAGCAGCCAACAAGAGACCCAGTACTTC.

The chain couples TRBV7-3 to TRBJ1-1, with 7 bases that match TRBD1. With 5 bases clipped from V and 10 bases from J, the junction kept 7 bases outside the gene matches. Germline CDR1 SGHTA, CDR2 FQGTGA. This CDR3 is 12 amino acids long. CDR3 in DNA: TGTGCCAGCAGCGTTACAGGGGTGGGAGCTTTCTTT. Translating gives CASSVTGVGAFF.

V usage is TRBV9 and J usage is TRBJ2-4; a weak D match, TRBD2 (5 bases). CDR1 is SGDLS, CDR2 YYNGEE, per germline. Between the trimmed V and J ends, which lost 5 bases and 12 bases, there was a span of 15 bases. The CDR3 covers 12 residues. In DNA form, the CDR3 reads TGTGCCAGCAGTTACAACGAGGGCACTCAGTACTTC. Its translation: CASSYNEGTQYF. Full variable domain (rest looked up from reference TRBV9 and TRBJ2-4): DSGVTQTPKHLITATGQRVTLRCSPRSGDLSVYWYQQSLDQGLQFLIQYYNGEERAKGNILERFSAQQFPDLHSELNLSSLELGDSALYFCASSYNEGTQYFGAGTRLSVL.

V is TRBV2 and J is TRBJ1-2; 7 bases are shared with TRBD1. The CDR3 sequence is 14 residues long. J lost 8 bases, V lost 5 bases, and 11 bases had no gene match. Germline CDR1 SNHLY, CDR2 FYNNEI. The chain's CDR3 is CASSPGQLTYGYTF. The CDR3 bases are TGTGCCAGCAGTCCGGGACAGTTAACGTACGGCTACACCTTC.

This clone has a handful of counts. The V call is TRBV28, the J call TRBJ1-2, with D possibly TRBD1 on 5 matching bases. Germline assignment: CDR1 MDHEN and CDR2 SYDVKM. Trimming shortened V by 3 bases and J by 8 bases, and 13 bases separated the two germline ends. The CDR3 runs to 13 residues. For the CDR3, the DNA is TGTGCCAGCAGTTTTATTGTACAGGTCGGCTACACCTTC. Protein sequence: CASSFIVQVGYTF.